Listed below are T cell receptor beta chains from one sample, sequenced in a study of cytomegalovirus exposure and HLA in healthy donors. Only in-frame clones appear in the TCRdb table, and some are missing; sequencing was by immunoSEQ multiplex PCR. The table records 95,000 or so clones, around 86% of them present only once. Sequencing was performed on PBMCs. All receptors derive from a woman in her 70s in good health and CMV-seropositive. CDR3s include the opening cysteine and the closing phenylalanine or tryptophan. The order of the fields is D gene, clone size, V gene, CDR3 length, J gene, CDR3 protein, CDR3 DNA. D genes are given only for firm matches. Size is omitted from some rows. Given values are once, few, many or a class for expanded clones.

d_gene: .
abundance: .
v_gene: TRBV7-2
len: 14
j_gene: TRBJ1-1
CDR3aa: CASSLIGRNTEAFF
CDR3nt: TGTGCCAGCAGCTTAATCGGGAGGAACACTGAAGCTTTCTTT

d_gene: .
abundance: .
v_gene: TRBV30
len: 13
j_gene: TRBJ1-1
CDR3aa: CAWSVGGNTEAFF
CDR3nt: TGTGCCTGGAGTGTCGGGGGAAACACTGAAGCTTTCTTT

d_gene: TRBD2
abundance: many
v_gene: TRBV2
len: 15
j_gene: TRBJ2-7
CDR3aa: CASSREAGGSYEQYF
CDR3nt: TGTGCCAGCAGTCGTGAGGCGGGAGGGTCCTACGAGCAGTACTTC

d_gene: TRBD1
abundance: .
v_gene: TRBV5-1
len: 16
j_gene: TRBJ1-5
CDR3aa: CASSPTGTGYNQPQHF
CDR3nt: TGCGCCAGCAGCCCTACCGGGACAGGGTACAATCAGCCCCAGCATTTT

d_gene: .
abundance: .
v_gene: TRBV6-1
len: 15
j_gene: TRBJ2-7
CDR3aa: CASSESPAAPYEQYF
CDR3nt: TGTGCCAGCAGTGAAAGTCCGGCAGCGCCCTACGAGCAGTACTTC

d_gene: .
abundance: once
v_gene: TRBV7-9
len: 14
j_gene: TRBJ1-2
CDR3aa: CASSLVGGVDGYTF
CDR3nt: TGTGCCAGCAGCTTAGTTGGGGGGGTTGATGGCTACACCTTC

d_gene: TRBD1
abundance: .
v_gene: TRBV5-1
len: 17
j_gene: TRBJ2-1
CDR3aa: CASSLQPSGGAFDEQFF
CDR3nt: TGCGCCAGCAGCTTACAACCCTCAGGGGGCGCGTTCGATGAGCAGTTCTTC

d_gene: .
abundance: .
v_gene: TRBV6-5
len: 15
j_gene: TRBJ1-1
CDR3aa: CASSYQGDWGTEAFF
CDR3nt: TGTGCCAGCAGTTACCAAGGGGATTGGGGCACTGAAGCTTTCTTT

d_gene: TRBD2
abundance: .
v_gene: TRBV4-2
len: 17
j_gene: TRBJ2-5
CDR3aa: CASSQDLLAASMGTQYF
CDR3nt: TGTGCCAGCAGCCAAGATTTGCTAGCGGCCTCAATGGGGACCCAGTACTTC

d_gene: .
abundance: .
v_gene: TRBV19
len: 13
j_gene: TRBJ1-5
CDR3aa: CASRREGNQPQHF
CDR3nt: TGTGCCAGTAGACGGGAAGGGAATCAGCCCCAGCATTTT

d_gene: .
abundance: .
v_gene: TRBV19
len: 13
j_gene: TRBJ2-5
CDR3aa: CASSRTVQETQYF
CDR3nt: TGTGCCAGTAGTAGGACAGTCCAAGAGACCCAGTACTTC

d_gene: .
abundance: .
v_gene: TRBV7-8
len: 15
j_gene: TRBJ2-7
CDR3aa: CASSLEPSPVYEQYF
CDR3nt: TGTGCCAGCAGCTTAGAGCCTAGCCCGGTTTACGAGCAGTACTTC

d_gene: TRBD2
abundance: few
v_gene: TRBV5-5
len: 19
j_gene: TRBJ2-1
CDR3aa: CASSFLGLAGGSSYNEQFF
CDR3nt: TGTGCCAGCAGCTTCCTGGGACTAGCGGGAGGGAGCTCCTACAATGAGCAGTTCTTC

d_gene: .
abundance: once
v_gene: TRBV19
len: 17
j_gene: TRBJ2-7
CDR3aa: CASSNLKDNSGSHEQYF
CDR3nt: TGTGCCAGTAGCAATCTAAAGGATAACTCGGGAAGCCACGAGCAGTACTTC

d_gene: .
abundance: .
v_gene: TRBV19
len: 14
j_gene: TRBJ2-2
CDR3aa: CASIYGGGSGELFF
CDR3nt: TGTGCCAGTATTTATGGGGGGGGCTCCGGGGAGCTGTTTTTT

d_gene: .
abundance: .
v_gene: TRBV15
len: 15
j_gene: TRBJ2-3
CDR3aa: CATSRDLASTDTQYF
CDR3nt: TGTGCCACCAGCAGAGATCTGGCCAGCACAGATACGCAGTATTTT

d_gene: .
abundance: .
v_gene: TRBV5-1
len: 14
j_gene: TRBJ2-3
CDR3aa: CASSQAGSADTQYF
CDR3nt: TGCGCCAGCTCCCAGGCGGGGTCGGCAGATACGCAGTATTTT

d_gene: .
abundance: once
v_gene: TRBV7-8
len: 15
j_gene: TRBJ2-5
CDR3aa: CASSLARTIPQTQYF
CDR3nt: TGTGCCAGCAGCTTAGCCAGAACGATCCCCCAGACCCAGTACTTC

d_gene: .
abundance: .
v_gene: TRBV27
len: 15
j_gene: TRBJ1-4
CDR3aa: CASSLRPLAGEKLFF
CDR3nt: TGTGCCAGCAGTTTACGGCCCCTAGCAGGTGAAAAACTGTTTTTT

d_gene: .
abundance: .
v_gene: TRBV10-3
len: 13
j_gene: TRBJ1-2
CDR3aa: CAISEFETNGYTF
CDR3nt: TGTGCCATCAGTGAGTTTGAGACTAACGGCTACACCTTC

d_gene: TRBD1
abundance: .
v_gene: TRBV6-5
len: 14
j_gene: TRBJ2-7
CDR3aa: CASSFHRGTYEQYF
CDR3nt: TGTGCCAGCAGTTTCCACAGGGGAACCTACGAGCAGTACTTC

d_gene: .
abundance: .
v_gene: TRBV7-8
len: 12
j_gene: TRBJ1-1
CDR3aa: CASSDLTIPAFF
CDR3nt: TGTGCCAGCAGCGATTTGACAATCCCGGCTTTCTTT

d_gene: TRBD1
abundance: .
v_gene: TRBV6-1
len: 14
j_gene: TRBJ1-1
CDR3aa: CASSEVQGYTEAFF
CDR3nt: TGTGCCAGCAGTGAAGTACAGGGGTACACTGAAGCTTTCTTT

d_gene: TRBD1
abundance: .
v_gene: TRBV13
len: 18
j_gene: TRBJ1-1
CDR3aa: CASSLKRVDRAIMTEAFF
CDR3nt: TGTGCCAGCAGCTTAAAGAGAGTAGACAGGGCGATTATGACTGAAGCTTTCTTT

d_gene: .
abundance: .
v_gene: TRBV2
len: 15
j_gene: TRBJ1-3
CDR3aa: CASRNQGGTRNTIYF
CDR3nt: TGTGCCAGCAGAAACCAGGGAGGGACAAGAAACACCATATATTTT

d_gene: TRBD2
abundance: few
v_gene: TRBV5-1
len: 16
j_gene: TRBJ2-1
CDR3aa: CASSKAAGTSGSEQFF
CDR3nt: TGCGCCAGCAGCAAAGCAGCCGGGACTAGCGGGTCTGAGCAGTTCTTC

d_gene: .
abundance: .
v_gene: TRBV4-3
len: 16
j_gene: TRBJ1-3
CDR3aa: CASSQDHRSSGNTIYF
CDR3nt: TGCGCCAGCAGCCAAGATCACAGGAGCTCTGGAAACACCATATATTTT

d_gene: TRBD1
abundance: once
v_gene: TRBV5-4
len: 15
j_gene: TRBJ2-7
CDR3aa: CASSWGDDRGREQYF
CDR3nt: TGTGCCAGCAGCTGGGGCGACGACAGGGGACGCGAGCAGTACTTC

d_gene: TRBD1
abundance: .
v_gene: TRBV2
len: 11
j_gene: TRBJ1-1
CDR3aa: CASSSTGVAFF
CDR3nt: TGTGCCAGCAGTTCAACAGGGGTAGCTTTCTTT

d_gene: TRBD1
abundance: .
v_gene: TRBV2
len: 13
j_gene: TRBJ2-5
CDR3aa: CASSDRTGETQYF
CDR3nt: TGTGCCAGCAGTGACCGGACAGGGGAGACCCAGTACTTC

d_gene: .
abundance: once
v_gene: TRBV5-1
len: 16
j_gene: TRBJ2-7
CDR3aa: CASSPPGATGSYEQYF
CDR3nt: TGCGCCAGCAGCCCCCCAGGTGCGACAGGATCCTACGAGCAGTACTTC

d_gene: TRBD2
abundance: .
v_gene: TRBV4-1
len: 17
j_gene: TRBJ2-1
CDR3aa: CASSQERTSGRANEQFF
CDR3nt: TGCGCCAGCAGCCAAGAACGGACTAGCGGGAGGGCCAATGAGCAGTTCTTC

d_gene: .
abundance: .
v_gene: TRBV2
len: 13
j_gene: TRBJ2-7
CDR3aa: CASSLTYLYEQYF
CDR3nt: TGTGCCAGCAGTCTGACTTATCTCTACGAGCAGTACTTC

d_gene: .
abundance: .
v_gene: TRBV6-5
len: 13
j_gene: TRBJ2-3
CDR3aa: CASSVPGADTQYF
CDR3nt: TGTGCCAGCAGTGTGCCCGGGGCAGATACGCAGTATTTT

d_gene: TRBD2
abundance: .
v_gene: TRBV27
len: 15
j_gene: TRBJ2-1
CDR3aa: CASQSLAGARNEQFF
CDR3nt: TGTGCCAGCCAATCTCTAGCGGGTGCAAGGAATGAGCAGTTCTTC

d_gene: .
abundance: .
v_gene: TRBV7-2
len: 16
j_gene: TRBJ2-3
CDR3aa: CASSYRGWERTDTQYF
CDR3nt: TGTGCCAGCAGCTATCGTGGGTGGGAGCGCACAGATACGCAGTATTTT

d_gene: TRBD1
abundance: .
v_gene: TRBV7-8
len: 15
j_gene: TRBJ1-5
CDR3aa: CASSRSGQINQPQHF
CDR3nt: TGTGCCAGCAGCCGATCGGGACAGATCAATCAGCCCCAGCATTTT